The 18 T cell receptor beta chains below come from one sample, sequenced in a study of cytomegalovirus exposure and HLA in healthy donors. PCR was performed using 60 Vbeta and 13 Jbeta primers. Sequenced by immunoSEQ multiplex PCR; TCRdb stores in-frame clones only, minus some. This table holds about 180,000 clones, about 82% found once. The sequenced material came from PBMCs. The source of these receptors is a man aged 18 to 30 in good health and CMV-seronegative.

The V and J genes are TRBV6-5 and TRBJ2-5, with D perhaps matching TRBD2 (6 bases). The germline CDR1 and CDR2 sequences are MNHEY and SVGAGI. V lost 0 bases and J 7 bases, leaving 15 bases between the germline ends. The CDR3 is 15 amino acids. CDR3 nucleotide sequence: TGTGCCAGCAGTTACTCCCGGGTCCGGGGGTGGACCCAGTACTTC. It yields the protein CASSYSRVRGWTQYF.

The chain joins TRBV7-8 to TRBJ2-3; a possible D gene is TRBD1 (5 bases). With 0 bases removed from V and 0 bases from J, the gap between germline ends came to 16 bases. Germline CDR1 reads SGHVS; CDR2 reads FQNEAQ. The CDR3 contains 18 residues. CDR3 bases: TGTGCCAGCAGCTTAGCAAAGGGGAAGGCAAGAAGCACAGATACGCAGTATTTT. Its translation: CASSLAKGKARSTDTQYF.

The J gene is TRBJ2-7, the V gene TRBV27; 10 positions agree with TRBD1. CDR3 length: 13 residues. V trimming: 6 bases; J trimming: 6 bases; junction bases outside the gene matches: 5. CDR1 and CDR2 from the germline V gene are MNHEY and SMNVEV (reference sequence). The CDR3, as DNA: TGTGCCAGCAGGGGACAGGGGTCGGGCGAGCAGTACTTC. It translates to CASRGQGSGEQYF.

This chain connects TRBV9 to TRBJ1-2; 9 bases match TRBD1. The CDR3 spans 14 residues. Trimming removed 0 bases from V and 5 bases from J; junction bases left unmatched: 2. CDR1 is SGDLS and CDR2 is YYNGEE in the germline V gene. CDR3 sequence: CASSVEGQGYGYTF. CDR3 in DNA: TGTGCCAGCAGCGTAGAGGGACAGGGTTATGGCTACACCTTC.

CDR3 nucleotides: TGTGCCAGCTCACCCACTCTAGCGGGGCGTGACACAGATACGCAGTATTTT. It is translated as CASSPTLAGRDTDTQYF. The rearrangement links TRBV18 to TRBJ2-3; 9 positions agree with TRBD2. The CDR3 totals 17 residues. Germline assignment: CDR1 KGHSH and CDR2 LQKENI. Trimming cost V 3 bases and J 2 bases; bases outside gene matches: 9.

CDR3 DNA: TGCAGCGCGGAGACTAAAGAAGCTTTCTTT. This encodes CSAETKEAFF. V is TRBV29-1 and J is TRBJ1-1; D not certain. Germline V lookup: CDR1 SQVTM, CDR2 ANQGSEA. The CDR3 is made up of 10 amino acids. The germline V and J ends were trimmed by 7 bases and 8 bases, with 11 bases remaining between them.

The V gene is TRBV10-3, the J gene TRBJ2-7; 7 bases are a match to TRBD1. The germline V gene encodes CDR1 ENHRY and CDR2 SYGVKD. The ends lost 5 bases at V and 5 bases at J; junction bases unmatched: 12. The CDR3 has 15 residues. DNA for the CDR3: TGTGCCATCAGTTCCAGGGGGTCACCGTCCCACGAGCAGTACTTC. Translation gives CAISSRGSPSHEQYF.

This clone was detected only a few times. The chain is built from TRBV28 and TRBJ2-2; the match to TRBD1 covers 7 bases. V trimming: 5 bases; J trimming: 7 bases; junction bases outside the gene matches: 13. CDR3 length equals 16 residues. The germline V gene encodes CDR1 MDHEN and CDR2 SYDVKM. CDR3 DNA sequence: TGTGCCAGCAGTCCCTATCTAATCAGGGACAGCGGGGAGCTGTTTTTT. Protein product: CASSPYLIRDSGELFF.

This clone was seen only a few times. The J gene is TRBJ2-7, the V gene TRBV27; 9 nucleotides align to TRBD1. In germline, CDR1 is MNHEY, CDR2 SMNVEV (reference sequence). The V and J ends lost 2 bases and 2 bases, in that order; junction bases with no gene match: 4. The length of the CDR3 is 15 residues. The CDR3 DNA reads TGTGCCAGCAGTTTAAAGGGACAGGGACCCTACGAGCAGTACTTC. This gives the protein CASSLKGQGPYEQYF.

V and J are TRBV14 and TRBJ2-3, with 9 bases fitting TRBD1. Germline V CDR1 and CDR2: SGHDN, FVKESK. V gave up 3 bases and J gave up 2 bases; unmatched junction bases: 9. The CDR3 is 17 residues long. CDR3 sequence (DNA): TGTGCCAGCAGCCACCTCCTAGGACAGGGGAACACAGATACGCAGTATTTT. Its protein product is CASSHLLGQGNTDTQYF.

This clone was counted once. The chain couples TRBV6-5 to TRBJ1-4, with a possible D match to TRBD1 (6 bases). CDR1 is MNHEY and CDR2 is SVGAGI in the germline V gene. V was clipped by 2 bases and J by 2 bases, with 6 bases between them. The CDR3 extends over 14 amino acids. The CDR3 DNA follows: TGTGCCAGCAGTTACCAGGGGACTAATGAAAAACTGTTTTTT. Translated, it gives CASSYQGTNEKLFF.

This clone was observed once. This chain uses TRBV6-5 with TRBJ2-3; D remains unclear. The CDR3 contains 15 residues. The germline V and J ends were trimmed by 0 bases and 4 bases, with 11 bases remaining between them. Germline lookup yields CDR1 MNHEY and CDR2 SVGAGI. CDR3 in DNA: TGTGCCAGCAGTTACTCGTCTATCAGGCCAGATACGCAGTATTTT. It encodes CASSYSSIRPDTQYF.

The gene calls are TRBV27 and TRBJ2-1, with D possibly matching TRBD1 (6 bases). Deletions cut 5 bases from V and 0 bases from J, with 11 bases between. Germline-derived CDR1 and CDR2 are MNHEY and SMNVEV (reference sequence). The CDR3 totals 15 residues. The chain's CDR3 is CASSPRGSSYNEQFF. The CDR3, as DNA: TGTGCCAGCAGTCCGAGGGGGAGCTCCTACAATGAGCAGTTCTTC.

The CDR3 is CAISLTSGEYEQYF. For the CDR3, the DNA is TGTGCCATCAGCCTGACTAGCGGGGAATACGAGCAGTACTTC. The gene calls are TRBV10-3 and TRBJ2-7; 11 nucleotides agree with TRBD2. The CDR3 covers 14 residues. V lost 6 bases, J lost 4 bases, and 5 bases stayed unmatched. The germline V gene encodes CDR1 ENHRY and CDR2 SYGVKD.

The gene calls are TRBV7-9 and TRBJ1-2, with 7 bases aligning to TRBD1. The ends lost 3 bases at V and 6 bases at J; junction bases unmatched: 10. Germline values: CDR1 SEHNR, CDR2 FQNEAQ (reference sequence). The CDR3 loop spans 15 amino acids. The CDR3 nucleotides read TGTGCCAGCAGCTTCGAGACAGGGTATTTCGATGGCTACACCTTC. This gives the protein CASSFETGYFDGYTF.

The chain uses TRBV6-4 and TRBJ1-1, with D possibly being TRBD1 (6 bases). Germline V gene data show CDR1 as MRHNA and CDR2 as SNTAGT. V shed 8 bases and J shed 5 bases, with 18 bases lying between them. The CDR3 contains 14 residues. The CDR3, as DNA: TGTGCCAGCGCAGGGGTTTGGAGAGAGACTGAAGCTTTCTTT. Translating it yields CASAGVWRETEAFF.

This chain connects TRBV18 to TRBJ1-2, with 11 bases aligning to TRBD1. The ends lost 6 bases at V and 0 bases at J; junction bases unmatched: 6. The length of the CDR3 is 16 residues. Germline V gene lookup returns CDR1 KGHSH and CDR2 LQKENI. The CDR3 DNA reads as TGTGCCAGCTCCCCAGGACAGGGGGCTGCTAACTATGGCTACACCTTC. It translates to CASSPGQGAANYGYTF. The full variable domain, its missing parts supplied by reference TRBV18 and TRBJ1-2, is NAGVMQNPRHLVRRRGQEARLRCSPMKGHSHVYWYRQLPEEGLKFMVYLQKENIIDESGMPKERFSAEFPKEGPSILRIQQVVRGDSAAYFCASSPGQGAANYGYTFGSGTRLTVV.

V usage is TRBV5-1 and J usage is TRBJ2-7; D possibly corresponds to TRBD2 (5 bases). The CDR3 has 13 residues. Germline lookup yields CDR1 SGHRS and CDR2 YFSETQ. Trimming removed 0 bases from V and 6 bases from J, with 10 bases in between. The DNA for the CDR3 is TGCGCCAGCAGCTTGGTTTCGGGGAGCGAGCAGTACTTC. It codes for CASSLVSGSEQYF.